The entry that follows covers one T cell receptor beta chain sequence. The sample comes from a study of blood T cell repertoires in COVID-19. Study context: The samples span acute and convalescent COVID-19 from the United States, Italy and Spain.

In the original analysis: Scientists estimated how many nucleated cells there were by amplifying reference gene primers. Assay used: immunoSEQ multiplex PCR; TCRdb lists only in-frame clones, some missing. The D gene and trimming were derived from the DNA, and the V and J assignments and clone size from that table. The sample holds about 530,000 clones, 85% to 90% seen once. Seattle's cohort entered during active infection and was followed longitudinally. This CDR3 spans 12 amino acids. Trimming pared 3 bases from V and 10 bases from J, leaving 9 bases between. CDR1 and CDR2 from the germline V gene are KGHDR and SFDVKD.

The V and J genes are TRBV24-1 and TRBJ1-3; D gene uncertain. The TCR was taken from a woman aged 45-65 years with COVID-19, enrolled during active disease. Sequencing input: peripheral blood. This chain's CDR3 is CATSDASGTIYF. The CDR3 region has the DNA TGTGCCACCAGTGATGCCTCCGGGACCATATATTTT.